Each of the 18 T cell receptor beta chains below was sequenced from the same sample in a study of T cell responses to AZD1222 COVID-19 vaccine. Only in-frame clones appear in the TCRdb table, and some are missing; sequencing was by immunoSEQ multiplex PCR. The sample lists about 120,000 clones; 75% to 95% were seen once. The starting material was peripheral blood, obtained 28 days after the second dose of the MenACWY control vaccine. Every receptor here comes from an adult who received the MenACWY meningococcal vaccine as a control.

The chain joins TRBV2 to TRBJ1-6; TRBD1 might be the D (5 bases). V dropped 5 bases and J dropped 5 bases, with 10 bases sitting between them. The CDR3 has 14 amino acids. Germline CDR1 and CDR2: SNHLY and FYNNEI. CDR3 protein: CASSSDSDNSPLHF. CDR3 sequence (DNA): TGTGCCAGCAGTTCAGACAGCGATAATTCACCCCTCCACTTT.

The chain has TRBV28 and TRBJ1-1; a weak D match, TRBD1 (5 bases). Trimming shortened V by 5 bases and J by 4 bases, and 14 bases separated the two germline ends. Germline V gene sequence: CDR1 MDHEN, CDR2 SYDVKM. The CDR3 loop spans 14 amino acids. The CDR3 DNA reads TGTGCCAGCAGTCCCCGGGGGGGGATCACTGAAGCTTTCTTT. Its translation: CASSPRGGITEAFF.

The chain links TRBV6-1 to TRBJ2-2; D is undetermined. The V and J ends lost 0 bases and 5 bases respectively, with 7 bases between them. CDR1 is MNHNS and CDR2 is SASEGT in the germline V gene. The CDR3 is made up of 14 amino acids. CDR3 in DNA: TGTGCCAGCAGTGAAGCGGTGCGAACCGGGGAGCTGTTTTTT. It translates to CASSEAVRTGELFF.

The chain employs TRBV27 and TRBJ1-2, with D tentatively TRBD1 (6 bases). With 4 bases removed from V and 4 bases from J, the gap between germline ends came to 16 bases. Germline-derived CDR1 and CDR2 are MNHEY and SMNVEV (reference sequence). The CDR3 has 15 residues. As DNA, the CDR3 is TGTGCCAGCAGTTCCCCACAGGGTGGGGTCTATGGCTACACCTTC. Its translation is CASSSPQGGVYGYTF.

This chain joins TRBV20-1 and TRBJ1-2; D is uncertain. Trimming pared 4 bases from V and 3 bases from J, leaving 6 bases between. Germline CDR1 and CDR2: DFQATT and SNEGSKA (reference sequence). The CDR3 runs to 11 residues. This CDR3 reads CSATADYGYTF. For the CDR3, the DNA is TGCAGTGCTACAGCGGACTATGGCTACACCTTC.

V usage is TRBV7-7 and J usage is TRBJ1-3, with D hard to call. This CDR3 is 13 amino acids long. Per germline, CDR1 SSHAT and CDR2 FNYEAQ (reference sequence). V lost 4 bases and J lost 10, with 14 bases in between. DNA for the CDR3: TGTGCCAGCAGCTACGACGCTGGAGGGACCATATATTTT. As protein: CASSYDAGGTIYF.

The V and J genes are TRBV19 and TRBJ1-1, with D perhaps TRBD1 (6 bases). Germline lookup yields CDR1 LNHDA and CDR2 SQIVND (reference sequence). V was pared by 6 bases and J by 10 bases, with 27 bases between. The CDR3 sequence is 16 residues long. The CDR3 spells CASSPSAGYRENGAFF. The CDR3 DNA reads as TGTGCCAGTAGCCCGAGTGCGGGGTACAGGGAGAATGGAGCTTTCTTT.

The V call is TRBV6-2 or TRBV6-3, the J call TRBJ2-3; D possibly matches TRBD1 or TRBD2 (5 bases each). Germline V lookup: CDR1 MNHEY, CDR2 SVGEGT. The CDR3 extends over 13 amino acids. The V gene lost 4 bases and the J gene lost 13 bases, with 18 bases spanning the gap. CDR3 sequence reads: CASSSPLRDAKYF. The CDR3 region has the DNA TGTGCCAGCAGTTCCCCCCTAAGGGACGCGAAGTATTTT.

The genes are TRBV6-5 and TRBJ1-6, with a tentative D call TRBD1 (6 bases). This CDR3 comprises 15 residues. Trimming left V 0 bases short and J 7 bases short, with 10 bases between. Germline CDR1 MNHEY, CDR2 SVGAGI. The CDR3 nucleotides are TGTGCCAGCAGTTACTCGGGGACAAAGAATTCACCCCTCCACTTT. Its protein product is CASSYSGTKNSPLHF.

J is TRBJ2-4 and V is TRBV28, with TRBD1 matching 10 bases. The CDR3 length is 15 residues. Losses at the gene ends were 3 bases for V and 5 bases for J; bases not matched to a gene: 4. Looked up from germline, CDR1 is MDHEN and CDR2 is SYDVKM. CDR3 residues: CASSLGGTGENIQYF. The CDR3 DNA follows: TGTGCCAGCAGTTTGGGGGGGACAGGGGAAAACATTCAGTACTTC.

The gene calls are TRBV7-9 and TRBJ2-7, with a weak D call TRBD2 (5 bases). The V end was cut by 1 base, the J end by 3 bases, with 10 bases between. This CDR3 is built from 14 residues. Germline V gene data show CDR1 as SEHNR and CDR2 as FQNEAQ (reference sequence). In nucleotides, the CDR3 is TGTGCCAGCAGCTTAGGAGTCGGGGACTACGAGCAGTACTTC. Residues: CASSLGVGDYEQYF.

The rearrangement joins TRBV28 to TRBJ1-3, with TRBD1 matching over 7 bases. The CDR3 runs 16 residues. Germline V gene sequence: CDR1 MDHEN, CDR2 SYDVKM. After removal of 5 bases from V and 4 bases from J, the junction contained 11 bases not matched to a gene. In nucleotides, the CDR3 is TGTGCCAGCAGTCCACCGGGACAGTCTATGGGAAACACCATATATTTT. As protein: CASSPPGQSMGNTIYF.

This rearrangement joins TRBV19 to TRBJ1-3; no definite D call. Germline CDR1 reads LNHDA; CDR2 reads SQIVND (reference sequence). The V end lost 0 bases, the J end lost 3 bases, and 15 bases lay between the germline ends. The CDR3 has 17 amino acids. CDR3 sequence reads: CASSIDSPGIYGNTIYF. CDR3 bases: TGTGCCAGTAGTATAGATTCGCCGGGCATCTATGGAAACACCATATATTTT.

The chain has TRBV7-9 and TRBJ2-3; D perhaps matches TRBD1 (6 bases). In germline, CDR1 is SEHNR, CDR2 FQNEAQ (reference sequence). The CDR3 length is 17 residues. The V end lost 2 bases, the J end lost 5 bases, and 20 bases lay between the germline ends. CDR3 nucleotides: TGTGCCAGCAGCTTACCCGATAGTACAGGGTTTGGAGATACGCAGTATTTT. Amino acid sequence: CASSLPDSTGFGDTQYF.

V and J are TRBV4-2 and TRBJ2-3, with TRBD1 as a possible D gene (5 bases). The CDR3 runs 15 residues. V lost 5 bases and J lost 1, with 13 bases in between. Germline-derived CDR1 and CDR2 are LGHNA and YNFKEQ. CDR3 protein: CASSSAREGTDTQYF. The CDR3 DNA reads as TGTGCCAGCAGCTCCGCCAGGGAAGGCACAGATACGCAGTATTTT.

This sequence joins TRBV28 and TRBJ2-5; no definite D call. Germline V gene lookup returns CDR1 MDHEN and CDR2 SYDVKM. CDR3 length: 13 amino acids. The germline V and J ends were trimmed by 2 bases and 5 bases, with 9 bases remaining between them. The CDR3 reads CASSLLVSETQYF. CDR3 in DNA: TGTGCCAGCAGTTTACTAGTTTCGGAGACCCAGTACTTC. The full variable domain, in which reference TRBV28 and TRBJ2-5 provide the parts outside the CDR3, is DVKVTQSSRYLVKRTGEKVFLECVQDMDHENMFWYRQDPGLGLRLIYFSYDVKMKEKGDIPEGYSVSREKKERFSLILESASTNQTSMYLCASSLLVSETQYFGPGTRLLVL.

The CDR3 sequence is CSVEAVIGSANNEQFF. The DNA for the CDR3 is TGCAGCGTTGAAGCCGTCATTGGGTCGGCTAACAATGAGCAGTTCTTC. The rearrangement links TRBV29-1 to TRBJ2-1; D unclear. Germline CDR1 and CDR2: SQVTM and ANQGSEA. The CDR3 loop spans 16 amino acids. Deletions cut 1 base from V and 5 bases from J, with 18 bases between.

V gene TRBV6-1 combines with J gene TRBJ2-7, with 8 bases identical to TRBD2. V lost 2 bases, J lost 4 bases, and 4 bases stayed unmatched. This CDR3 has 14 residues. CDR1 and CDR2 (germline): MNHNS, SASEGT. Written as DNA, the CDR3 is TGTGCCAGCAGTGAATGGGGCGGGGGGTACGAGCAGTACGTC. Encoded protein: CASSEWGGGYEQYV.